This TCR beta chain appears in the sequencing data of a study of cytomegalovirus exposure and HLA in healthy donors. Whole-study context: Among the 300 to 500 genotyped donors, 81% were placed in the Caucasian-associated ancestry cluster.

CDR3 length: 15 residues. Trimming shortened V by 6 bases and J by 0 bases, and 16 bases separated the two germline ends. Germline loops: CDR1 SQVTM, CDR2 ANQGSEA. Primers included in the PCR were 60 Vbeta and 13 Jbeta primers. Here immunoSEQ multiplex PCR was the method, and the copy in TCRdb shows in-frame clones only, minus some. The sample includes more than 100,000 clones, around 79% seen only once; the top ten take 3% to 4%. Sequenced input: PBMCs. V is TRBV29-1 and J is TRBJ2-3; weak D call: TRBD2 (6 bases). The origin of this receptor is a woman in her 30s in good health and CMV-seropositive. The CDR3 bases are TGCAGCGTCGTACCTCTGGCGGGGAGCACAGATACGCAGTATTTT. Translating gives CSVVPLAGSTDTQYF.